Listed below are T cell receptor beta chains from one sample, sequenced in a study of human T cells and chemical hapten exposure. TCRdb reanalysed the RACE reads using MiXCR and keeps one entry per CDR3 protein. The sample has 75,000 to 90,000 distinct CDR3 sequences; 8% to 13% are singletons. This specimen was whole blood, taken in connection with sensitization to the hapten diphenylcyclopropenone (DPC). These receptors were taken from a woman aged 45-60 years with alopecia areata. Some clones in this sample may be carry-over from other donors' samples. The CDR3 runs from the conserved cysteine through the conserved F or W. D genes are given only for firm matches. The size field is filled for only some rows; it gives once, few, many or a size class.

J	size	D	V	DNA	CDR3
TRBJ1-5	NA	NA	TRBV3-1	TGTGCCAGCAGCCAAGATGGGGGTGATCAGCCCCAGCATTTT	CASSQDGGDQPQHF
TRBJ2-1	many	TRBD2	TRBV6-1	TGTGCCAGCAGTGAGAGCGGGAGGGCCGATGAGCAGTTCTTC	CASSESGRADEQFF
TRBJ1-3	many	NA	TRBV20-1	TGCAGTGCTAGATTCCCATCGTCTGGAAACACCATATATTTT	CSARFPSSGNTIYF
TRBJ1-2	many	NA	TRBV28	TGTGCCAGCAAACGGGACCTGCGGCATGGCTACACCTTC	CASKRDLRHGYTF
TRBJ1-1	NA	NA	TRBV20-1	TGCAGTGCTAGGGAGACAGGTTTGAACACTGAAGCTTTCTTT	CSARETGLNTEAFF
TRBJ1-6	many	NA	TRBV7-9	TGTGCCAGCATGGGGGTTGGTAATTCACCCCTCCACTTT	CASMGVGNSPLHF
TRBJ1-5	many	NA	TRBV5-5	TGTGCCAGCAGCTTGCTATTGACTGCATATCAGCCCCAGCATTTT	CASSLLLTAYQPQHF
TRBJ2-3	many	TRBD2	TRBV4-3	TGCGCCAGCAGCCAGCTAGCGGGAGGTCGCACAGATACGCAGTATTTT	CASSQLAGGRTDTQYF
TRBJ2-7	many	NA	TRBV6-5	TGTGCCAGCAGTTACCGGAGGGACACAGCCTACGAGCAGTACTTC	CASSYRRDTAYEQYF
TRBJ2-7	NA	TRBD2	TRBV9	TGTGCCAGCAGCTTAGAGGGACTAGCGTTCAGCTCCTACGAGCAGTACTTC	CASSLEGLAFSSYEQYF
TRBJ1-2	many	TRBD1	TRBV5-1	TGCGCCAGCAGCTTGGTGACAGGGGAAACCTATGGCTACACCTTC	CASSLVTGETYGYTF
TRBJ1-5	few	NA	TRBV27	TGTGCCAGCAGGGAGGGAAGGCAGCCCCAGCATTTT	CASREGRQPQHF
TRBJ2-1	many	NA	TRBV2	TGTGCCAGCAGCACCCGGGGTAGTACCGCCGCGCAGTTCTTC	CASSTRGSTAAQFF
TRBJ2-7	NA	NA	TRBV11-2	TGTGCCAGCAGCTTAGCGGGGACAACCTACGAGCAGTACTTC	CASSLAGTTYEQYF
TRBJ2-3	NA	NA	TRBV28	TGTGCCAACAGGATTTTAGATACGCAGTATTTT	CANRILDTQYF
TRBJ1-1	NA	NA	TRBV11-2	TGTGCCAGCAGCTTAAGGGCCCCCAAAAACATGAACACTGAAGCTTTCTTT	CASSLRAPKNMNTEAFF
TRBJ1-2	NA	TRBD1	TRBV28	TGTGCCAGCAACGTCCGGACAGGCGGCTACACCTTC	CASNVRTGGYTF
TRBJ2-3	many	NA	TRBV19	TGTGCCAGTAGTTTGACCCAGGGGCGGAATACGCAGTATTTT	CASSLTQGRNTQYF
TRBJ2-7	many	NA	TRBV7-8	TGTGCCAGCAGCTTACGCGGGTCCTCAGGCGAGCAGTACTTC	CASSLRGSSGEQYF
TRBJ1-2	NA	NA	TRBV28	TGTGCCAGCAGACTGCAAGCTGGCTACACCTTC	CASRLQAGYTF
TRBJ2-7	few	TRBD2	TRBV7-2	TGTGCCAGCAGCTTAGTTCCAGCGGGAGGGCCCTACGAGCAGTACTTC	CASSLVPAGGPYEQYF
TRBJ2-1	few	TRBD2	TRBV12-3/TRBV12-4	TGTGCCAGCAGTTTATTGGGACTAGCGGATGAGCAGTTCTTC	CASSLLGLADEQFF
TRBJ1-1	many	NA	TRBV20-1	TGCAGTGCTAGAGATTCGGGGACAGAAGCTTTCTTT	CSARDSGTEAFF
TRBJ2-1	few	TRBD2	TRBV6-6	TGTGCCAGCAGTTCAACTAGCGGGGGGTACAATGAGCAGTTCTTC	CASSSTSGGYNEQFF
TRBJ2-7	many	TRBD1	TRBV20-1	TGCAGTGCTAGTCCCGGGACAGGGTTCTACGAGCAGTACTTC	CSASPGTGFYEQYF
TRBJ2-7	NA	TRBD2	TRBV20-1	TGCAGTGCTAGAGATTTTAAAGCGGGGGACTCCTACGAGCAGTACTTC	CSARDFKAGDSYEQYF
TRBJ1-2	NA	TRBD1	TRBV19	TGTGCCAGTAGTCCTATAGGGACAGGGGCAACTGGCTACACCTTC	CASSPIGTGATGYTF
TRBJ2-7	many	TRBD1	TRBV25-1	TGTGCCGAAAGTGGACAGGATTCCTACGAGCAGTACTTC	CAESGQDSYEQYF
TRBJ2-1	NA	TRBD2	TRBV2	TGTGCCAGCAGACCGGGACTAGCGGCCGCTAGCTCCTACAATGAGCAGTTCTTC	CASRPGLAAASSYNEQFF
TRBJ2-7	many	TRBD1	TRBV6-2/TRBV6-3	TGTGCCAGCACCCTGACAGGGAGCTACGAGCAGTACTTC	CASTLTGSYEQYF
TRBJ1-2	many	NA	TRBV6-2/TRBV6-3	TGTGCCAGCAGTTACTTTAAACGGACAGAGAACTATGGCTACACCTTC	CASSYFKRTENYGYTF
TRBJ2-1	NA	TRBD2	TRBV5-1	TGCGCCAGCAGCTACCTCAGGGGTAGCGGGGAGTTCAGCTCCTACAATGAGCAGTTCTTC	CASSYLRGSGEFSSYNEQFF
TRBJ1-2	NA	TRBD1	TRBV18	TGTGCCAGCTCACCGGAGGGACAGACATACTATGGCTACACCTTC	CASSPEGQTYYGYTF
TRBJ1-3	few	NA	TRBV7-2	TGTGCCAGCAGCTTAGTCCCGGGATCACAGTCTGGAAACACCATATATTTT	CASSLVPGSQSGNTIYF
TRBJ2-7	many	NA	TRBV28	TGTGCCAGCACCCGGGGCGGCAGAATCTACGAGCAGTACTTC	CASTRGGRIYEQYF
TRBJ2-2	many	NA	TRBV29-1	TGCAGCGTTCAGAACCCCCCGAACACCGGGGAGCTGTTTTTT	CSVQNPPNTGELFF
TRBJ2-7	many	NA	TRBV20-1	TGCAGTGCTAGAAAGGACCCTTACGAGCAGTACTTC	CSARKDPYEQYF
TRBJ2-1	many	TRBD1	TRBV9	TGTGCCAGCAGCGTGGGACAGAGCTCCTACAATGAGCAGTTCTTC	CASSVGQSSYNEQFF
TRBJ1-5	many	NA	TRBV7-2	TGTGCCAGCAGCTTAGAGGGCAGGGGCGGTCAGCCCCAGCATTTT	CASSLEGRGGQPQHF
TRBJ1-5	many	NA	TRBV29-1	TGCAGCGTTGGTGGGGGAGTGGGCAATCAGCCCCAGCATTTT	CSVGGGVGNQPQHF
TRBJ2-3	many	NA	TRBV20-1	TGCAGTGCTAGAGAGGAAACGGGCCTTACGCAGTATTTT	CSAREETGLTQYF
TRBJ1-5	NA	TRBD1	TRBV28	TGTGCCAGCAGTATACAGGGGCCCCAGCCCCAGCATTTT	CASSIQGPQPQHF
TRBJ2-1	few	TRBD2	TRBV5-1	TGCGCCAGCAGCTTACTAGCGGCTGATGAGCAGTTCTTC	CASSLLAADEQFF
TRBJ2-2	many	TRBD2	TRBV4-3	TGCGCCAGCAGCCAAGGCAGCGGGAGGGCCTTGACCGGGGAGCTGTTTTTT	CASSQGSGRALTGELFF
TRBJ2-1	many	TRBD2	TRBV6-2/TRBV6-3	TGTGCCAGCAGTTATAACCTAGCGGGAGGCCTCAATGAGCAGTTCTTC	CASSYNLAGGLNEQFF
TRBJ2-3	few	TRBD1	TRBV12-3/TRBV12-4	TGTGCCAGCAGCAGAGGACAGGGATCGGCAGATACGCAGTATTTT	CASSRGQGSADTQYF
TRBJ2-1	many	NA	TRBV7-8	TGTGCCAGCACTGATGGTTGGGGAGCCGCTTACAATGAGCAGTTCTTC	CASTDGWGAAYNEQFF
TRBJ2-1	few	TRBD2	TRBV20-1	TGCAGTGCTAGACGGACTAGCGGGAATATCAATGAGCAGTTCTTC	CSARRTSGNINEQFF
TRBJ2-3	many	TRBD1	TRBV20-1	TGCAGTGCTGGGGGACAGGGGGAAGATACGCAGTATTTT	CSAGGQGEDTQYF
TRBJ2-5	many	NA	TRBV3-1	TGTGCCAGCAGCCAAGATACGGGGTCCCAAGAGACCCAGTACTTC	CASSQDTGSQETQYF
TRBJ1-2	many	NA	TRBV7-2	TGTGCCAGCCCGGGGAACGGAGGCTACACCTTC	CASPGNGGYTF
TRBJ2-4	NA	TRBD2	TRBV12-3/TRBV12-4	TGTGCCAGCAGTTTGGGCGGTAGCGGGAGACTTGCCAAAAACATTCAGTACTTC	CASSLGGSGRLAKNIQYF